These 5 T cell receptor beta chains originate from one sample sequenced in a study of human T cells and chemical hapten exposure. TCRdb re-called the RACE reads through MiXCR, storing one row per CDR3 protein. The sample has around 71,000 distinct CDR3 sequences; about 9.1% are singletons. Time point meaning: patch test 1, 2 weeks after DPC sensitization. Documented treatment: therapeutic diphenylcyclopropenone sensitization with weekly scalp DPC. The starting material was whole blood, obtained in connection with sensitization to the hapten diphenylcyclopropenone (DPC). The receptors shown here come from a middle-aged woman with alopecia areata. Some clones in this sample may be carry-over from other donors' samples.

In this sample, this clonotype turned up many times. This chain uses TRBV5-1 with TRBJ2-5; no reliable D call. V dropped 0 bases and J dropped 5 bases, with 5 bases sitting between them. There are 12 residues in the CDR3. Germline assignment: CDR1 SGHRS and CDR2 YFSETQ. The DNA of the CDR3 is TGCGCCAGCAGCTTGGTCCGGGAGACCCAGTACTTC. It codes for CASSLVRETQYF. Full variable domain (remainder filled in from reference TRBV5-1 and TRBJ2-5): KAGVTQTPRYLIKTRGQQVTLSCSPISGHRSVSWYQQTPGQGLQFLFEYFSETQRNKGNFPGRFSGRQFSNSRSEMNVSTLELGDSALYLCASSLVRETQYFGPGTRLLVL.

This clonotype occurred many times. The rearrangement joins TRBV2 to TRBJ2-5; 8 bases fit TRBD2. The CDR3 is made up of 14 amino acids. Germline V gene sequence: CDR1 SNHLY, CDR2 FYNNEI. V dropped 6 bases and J dropped 7; count of bases not matched to a gene: 10. As DNA, the CDR3 is TGTGCCAGCAGAAGCGGGGGTCCTTCCGGGACCCAGTACTTC. Translating gives CASRSGGPSGTQYF.

Many counts were recorded for this clonotype. This chain joins TRBV3-1 and TRBJ1-5; D may be TRBD1 (5 bases). Germline CDR1 and CDR2: LGHDT and YNNKEL (reference sequence). This CDR3 region has 13 residues. The V and J ends lost 4 bases and 4 bases respectively, with 8 bases between them. The CDR3 loop is CASSRDGNQPQHF. The CDR3 DNA reads as TGTGCCAGCAGCCGGGACGGGAATCAGCCCCAGCATTTT.

This chain connects TRBV7-2 to TRBJ2-3; 7 nucleotides agree with TRBD1. Per the germline V gene, CDR1 is SGHTA and CDR2 is FQGNSA. V shed 5 bases and J 2 bases; nucleotides not matched to a gene: 7. This CDR3 has 15 residues. The CDR3 DNA reads TGTGCCAGCAGCCGCCCGACAGGGTCCACAGATACGCAGTATTTT. Protein: CASSRPTGSTDTQYF.

This clonotype has only a few counts. This sequence joins TRBV6-1 and TRBJ1-1; D may be TRBD1 (5 bases). Trimming took 7 bases from V and 10 from J, leaving 28 bases between them. Germline CDR1 reads MNHNS; CDR2 reads SASEGT. The CDR3 contains 16 residues. Written as DNA, the CDR3 is TGTGCCAGCATAATCGGCCCGATGGGAGTGGCGGGGGGAGCTTTCTTT. Its translation: CASIIGPMGVAGGAFF.